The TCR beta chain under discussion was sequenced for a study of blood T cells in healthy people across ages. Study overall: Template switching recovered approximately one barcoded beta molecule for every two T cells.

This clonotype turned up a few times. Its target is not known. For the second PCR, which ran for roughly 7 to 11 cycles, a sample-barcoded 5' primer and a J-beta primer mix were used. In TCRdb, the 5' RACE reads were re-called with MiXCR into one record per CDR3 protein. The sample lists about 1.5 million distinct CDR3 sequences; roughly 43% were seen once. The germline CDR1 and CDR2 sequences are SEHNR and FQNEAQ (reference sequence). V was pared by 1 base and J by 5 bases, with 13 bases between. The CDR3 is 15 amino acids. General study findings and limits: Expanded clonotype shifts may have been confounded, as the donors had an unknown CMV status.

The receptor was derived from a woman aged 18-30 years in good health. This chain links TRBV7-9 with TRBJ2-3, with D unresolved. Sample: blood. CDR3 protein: CASSLVGVLRDTQYF. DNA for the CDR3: TGTGCCAGCAGCTTAGTTGGGGTTCTGCGAGATACGCAGTATTTT.